The 29 T cell receptor delta chains given below trace back to one sample, sequenced in a study of gamma-delta chains in newborns, infants, children. TCRdb made new clone calls on the reads using CATT. This table has some 6,900 delta-chain clones, 2.1% appearing once. Sequenced: blood. All receptors come from a child who was a newborn, infant or young child, either healthy, febrile or measles-vaccinated (not recorded which).

This clone has only a few counts. The mismatch at residue 6 between this DNA's translation and the TCRdb protein of a much larger clone likely reflects a read error; the protein shown is translated from the DNA. The V gene is TRDV2, the J gene TRDJ3, with 11 bases fitting TRDD3. CDR3 length: 19 amino acids. With 0 bases clipped from V and 2 bases from J, the junction kept 5 bases outside the gene matches. CDR1 and CDR2 from the germline V gene are GEAIGNYY and EKD. CDR3 sequence: CACDTILGDKPWDTRQMFF. The CDR3 bases are TGTGCCTGTGACACCATACTGGGGGATAAGCCCTGGGACACCCGACAGATGTTTTTC.

This clone was counted between two and nine times. The protein in TCRdb stems from a much larger clone and differs at residue 10 from this DNA's translation, likely a read error; here the protein is translated from the DNA. The V call is TRDV2, the J call TRDJ3; 9 bases are a match to TRDD3. Germline V CDR1 and CDR2: GEAIGNYY, EKD. The length of the CDR3 is 17 residues. The CDR3 spells CACDDWGSSRDTRQMFF. In nucleotides, the CDR3 is TGTGCCTGTGATGACTGGGGGAGCTCCCGGGACACCCGACAGATGTTTTTC.

Details on this clone: This probably arose from a read error, given a far larger clone one base away. The rearrangement uses TRDV2 and TRDJ3, with 12 nucleotides matching TRDD3. The CDR3 covers 22 residues. V shed 3 bases and J 1 base; nucleotides not matched to a gene: 15. Germline CDR1 reads GEAIGNYY; CDR2 reads EKD. The CDR3: CACDGVLGDTLWWSWDTRQMFF. The CDR3 DNA reads as TGTGCCTGTGACGGGGTACTGGGGGATACCCTCTGGTGGTCCTGGGACACCCGACAGATGTTTTTC.

This clone was counted between two and nine times. The TCRdb record carries a much larger clone's protein, which differs from this DNA's translation at residue 11; a read error is the likely cause, and the protein listed here is the DNA translation. The chain employs TRDV2 and TRDJ3, with a tentative D call TRDD3 (6 bases). Per germline, CDR1 GEAIGNYY and CDR2 EKD. The CDR3 loop spans 18 amino acids. Here the CDR3 DNA reads TGTGCCTGTGACACCGTTAGGGGGAACTCCCGGGACACCCGACAGATGTTTTTC. This translates into CACDTVRGNSRDTRQMFF.

Of note for this clone: The TCRdb protein, from a much larger clone, departs from this DNA's translation at residue 4, likely by read error; the protein shown derives from the DNA. This chain connects TRDV2 to TRDJ2; 9 bases are shared with TRDD3. The CDR3 totals 15 residues. CDR1 and CDR2 from the germline V gene are GEAIGNYY and EKD. V trimming: 6 bases; J trimming: 1 base; junction bases outside the gene matches: 5. CDR3 nucleotides: TGTGCCTGTAACATACTGGGGGATTTGACAGCACAACTCTTCTTT. Translated, it gives CACNILGDLTAQLFF.

This clone was seen only a few times. The protein held in TCRdb is that of a much larger clone and does not match this DNA's translation at residue 17, likely because of a read error; the protein shown is translated from the DNA. The chain is built from TRDV2 and TRDJ3, with 11 nucleotides matching TRDD3. From germline, CDR1 is GEAIGNYY and CDR2 EKD. The CDR3 covers 20 residues. The CDR3 DNA follows: TGTGCCTGTGACTCCGTACTGGGGGATAAGAGCTCCTGGGACACCCGACGGATGTTTTTC. This encodes CACDSVLGDKSSWDTRRMFF.

The sample holds a few counts of this clone. A read error may explain this, as a much larger clone is one base away. The same CDR3 can be traced to other DNA sequences in this sample. The chain uses TRDV2 and TRDJ3, with TRDD3 identical over 12 bases. The CDR3 is 19 residues long. The V segment lost 4 bases and the J segment 0 bases; nucleotides outside the gene matches: 6. CDR1 and CDR2 (germline): GEAIGNYY, EKD. The CDR3 loop is CACDKVLGDTSWDTRQMFF. The DNA for the CDR3 is TGTGCCTGTGATAAAGTACTGGGGGATACCTCCTGGGACACCCGACAGATGTTTTTC.

As to this clone: Possible read error: a much larger clone is one base away. In the same sample, other DNA sequences code for this CDR3. This sequence joins TRDV2 and TRDJ3; D remains unclear. Germline V gene sequence: CDR1 GEAIGNYY, CDR2 EKD. The CDR3 spans 18 residues. V was trimmed by 1 base and J by 0 bases, leaving 12 bases between them. CDR3 in amino acids: CACDTGYPSSWDTRQMFF. CDR3 nucleotides: TGTGCCTGTGACACGGGGTACCCTAGCTCCTGGGACACCCGACAGATGTTTTTC.

This clone showed up just a few times. TCRdb and the translated DNA give different amino acids at residue 10; the protein presented here is the one translated from the DNA. The rearrangement uses TRDV2 and TRDJ3, with 11 bases lining up with TRDD3. CDR1 GEAIGNYY and CDR2 EKD come from the germline V gene. V lost 3 bases to trimming and J lost 2 bases; unmatched junction nucleotides: 8. This CDR3 contains 19 residues. The CDR3 bases are TGTGCCTGTGACGGGCTGGGGGATACAGTGGCCTGGGACACCCGACAGATGTTTTTC. Translation: CACDGLGDTVAWDTRQMFF.

A remark on this clone: TCRdb shows a much larger clone's protein in place of this DNA's translation, and the two differ at residue 5, likely through a read error; the protein shown is translated from the DNA. This chain's CDR3 is CACDALRGDSSWDTRQMFF. The CDR3 DNA reads as TGTGCCTGTGACGCCTTACGGGGGGATAGTTCCTGGGACACCCGACAGATGTTTTTC. The rearrangement links TRDV2 to TRDJ3, with TRDD3 matching 8 bases. Looked up from germline, CDR1 is GEAIGNYY and CDR2 is EKD. V dropped 3 bases and J dropped 1; count of bases not matched to a gene: 10. The CDR3 extends over 19 amino acids.

This clone appeared a few times. TCRdb attributes to this sequence the protein of a much larger clone, which differs from the DNA translation at residue 8; a read error is likely, and the protein displayed is translated from the DNA. V gene TRDV2 combines with J gene TRDJ3; unclear D gene. CDR3 length: 18 amino acids. CDR1 and CDR2 (germline): GEAIGNYY, EKD. V gave up 0 bases and J gave up 2 bases, with 13 bases separating them. The CDR3 here is CACDTAGHGAWDTRQMFF. CDR3 DNA sequence: TGTGCCTGTGACACCGCCGGACACGGCGCCTGGGACACCCGACAGATGTTTTTC.

The table lists this clone with a few counts. The TCRdb protein comes from a much larger clone and disagrees with this DNA's translation at residue 12, likely due to a read error; the protein given here is derived from the DNA. The rearrangement uses TRDV2 and TRDJ3; 9 nucleotides align to TRDD3. Germline V CDR1 and CDR2: GEAIGNYY, EKD. The CDR3 length is 18 residues. The CDR3 protein is CACDTTGGSSWGTRQMFF. The CDR3 bases are TGTGCCTGTGACACCACTGGGGGAAGCTCCTGGGGCACCCGACAGATGTTTTTC.

Points on this clone: TCRdb's protein, taken from a much larger clone, differs from this DNA's translation at residue 4, likely owing to a read error; the protein displayed comes from the DNA. The chain joins TRDV2 to TRDJ3; 7 bases map to TRDD3. The germline V gene has CDR1 GEAIGNYY and CDR2 EKD. J lost 0 bases, V lost 5 bases, and 12 bases had no gene match. The CDR3 contains 19 residues. For the CDR3, the DNA is TGTGCCTGTGGCACAAACTGGGGACCTAGCTCCTGGGACACCCGACAGATGTTTTTC. Translated, it gives CACGTNWGPSSWDTRQMFF.

This clone was seen repeatedly, ten times or more. The chain links TRDV2 to TRDJ3, with 8 positions matching TRDD3. The V segment lost 2 bases and the J segment 0 bases; nucleotides outside the gene matches: 11. There are 20 residues in the CDR3. Germline loops: CDR1 GEAIGNYY, CDR2 EKD. The CDR3 is CACDNSLLGAFSWDTRQMFF. CDR3 DNA sequence: TGTGCCTGTGACAACTCATTACTGGGGGCCTTCTCCTGGGACACCCGACAGATGTTTTTC.

There are a few counts of this clone. TCRdb's protein, taken from a much larger clone, differs from this DNA's translation at residue 13, likely owing to a read error; the protein displayed comes from the DNA. Other DNA sequences in the sample encode the same CDR3. The chain combines TRDV2 with TRDJ1; a weak D match, TRDD3 (5 bases). CDR1 is GEAIGNYY, CDR2 EKD, per germline. This CDR3 contains 16 residues. The CDR3 DNA follows: TGTGCCTGTGACCCGATGGAGGGATTGTACACCGATAGACTCATCTTT. Its protein product is CACDPMEGLYTDRLIF.

On this clone: Since a far larger clone is one base different, this is likely a read error. Other DNA sequences of this sample code for an identical CDR3. This sequence joins TRDV2 and TRDJ3, with TRDD3 matching 8 bases. The V gene end was trimmed by 3 bases and the J gene end by 5 bases; junction bases not matched to a gene: 11. In germline, CDR1 is GEAIGNYY, CDR2 EKD. The CDR3 runs 18 residues. CDR3 sequence: CACDPVLGDHRDTRQMFF. The CDR3 DNA follows: TGTGCCTGTGACCCCGTGCTGGGGGACCACCGGGACACCCGACAGATGTTTTTC.

For this clone: The protein TCRdb lists belongs to a much larger clone and differs from this DNA's translation at residue 3, which points to a read error; the protein shown is made from the DNA. V and J are TRDV2 and TRDJ1; 9 nucleotides align to TRDD3. The CDR3 runs to 15 residues. CDR1 is GEAIGNYY and CDR2 is EKD in the germline V gene. In nucleotides, the CDR3 is TGTGCCCGTGACACGGGGATACGGCCCCATCGTAAACTCATCTTT. Its translation is CARDTGIRPHRKLIF.

This clone was observed a handful of times. The protein in TCRdb stems from a much larger clone and differs at residue 6 from this DNA's translation, likely a read error; here the protein is translated from the DNA. This rearrangement joins TRDV2 to TRDJ3, with 7 bases matching TRDD3. The V gene end was trimmed by 2 bases and the J gene end by 4 bases; junction bases not matched to a gene: 4. Per germline, CDR1 GEAIGNYY and CDR2 EKD. This CDR3 spans 16 amino acids. The DNA for the CDR3 is TGTGCCTGTGACAACCAGGGGGATTGGGACACCCGACAGATGTTTTTC. Translating it yields CACDNQGDWDTRQMFF.

In the case of this clone: The TCRdb record carries a much larger clone's protein, which differs from this DNA's translation at residue 5; a read error is the likely cause, and the protein listed here is the DNA translation. The gene calls are TRDV2 and TRDJ3; D is possibly TRDD3 (5 bases). V was trimmed by 3 bases and J by 0 bases, leaving 17 bases between them. CDR1 GEAIGNYY and CDR2 EKD come from the germline V gene. The CDR3 runs 19 residues. CDR3 region: CACDAAGIGGSWDTRQMFF. CDR3 DNA: TGTGCCTGTGACGCCGCAGGGATCGGTGGCTCCTGGGACACCCGACAGATGTTTTTC.

Concerning this clone: A read error likely explains this, since a far larger clone differs by one base. Additional DNA sequences in this sample encode the identical CDR3. The rearrangement uses TRDV2 and TRDJ2; TRDD3 matches 12 bases. CDR1 is GEAIGNYY, CDR2 EKD, per germline. This CDR3 is built from 15 residues. The CDR3 protein is CACDILGDTGAQLFF. The CDR3 DNA sequence: TGTGCCTGCGACATACTGGGGGATACAGGAGCACAACTCTTCTTT.

This clone was observed a handful of times. The protein recorded in TCRdb matches a much larger clone and deviates from this DNA's translation at residue 17, suggesting a read error; the protein here is obtained by translating the DNA. This chain connects TRDV2 to TRDJ3, with 7 bases fitting TRDD3. Germline lookup yields CDR1 GEAIGNYY and CDR2 EKD. The CDR3 sequence is 20 residues long. The DNA of the CDR3 is TGTGCCTGTGACACCGCGTCTCTGGGGGCGAGCTCCTGGGACACCCGACGGATGTTTTTC. As protein: CACDTASLGASSWDTRRMFF.

This clone is termed large. Different DNA sequences within this sample yield the same CDR3. V is TRDV2 and J is TRDJ3; TRDD3 agrees at 8 bases. V was clipped by 0 bases and J by 0 bases; unmatched bases: 3. This CDR3 has 18 residues. Germline CDR1 GEAIGNYY, CDR2 EKD. Here the CDR3 reads CACDTVLGGSWDTRQMFF. The CDR3 nucleotides are TGTGCCTGTGACACCGTACTGGGGGGCTCCTGGGACACCCGACAGATGTTTTTC.

About this clone: A far larger clone lies a single base away; this is likely a read error. Distinct nucleotide sequences in the sample also encode this CDR3. The rearrangement links TRDV2 to TRDJ2; 11 bases match TRDD3. The V gene's germline CDR1 is GEAIGNYY and CDR2 EKD. This CDR3 comprises 15 residues. CDR3 loop: CACDVLGDMTAQLFF. Written as DNA, the CDR3 is TGTGCCTGTGACGTACTGGGGGATATGACGGCACAACTCTTCTTT.

This clone was observed a handful of times. The mismatch at residue 4 between this DNA's translation and the TCRdb protein of a much larger clone likely reflects a read error; the protein shown is translated from the DNA. The chain couples TRDV2 to TRDJ2; 9 bases map to TRDD3. After removal of 6 bases from V and 1 base from J, the junction contained 5 bases not matched to a gene. Germline V CDR1 and CDR2: GEAIGNYY, EKD. The CDR3 spans 15 residues. The DNA of the CDR3 is TGTGCCTGTTACATACTGGGGGATTTGACAGCACAACTCTTCTTT. This gives the protein CACYILGDLTAQLFF.

This clone was seen only a few times. A much larger clone differs by one base, so this may be a read error. Additional DNA sequences in this sample encode the identical CDR3. This chain uses TRDV1 with TRDJ1, with a possible D match to TRDD3 (5 bases). CDR1 and CDR2 (germline): TSWWSYY, QGS. The CDR3 contains 15 residues. CDR3 region: CALGEGVGYTDKLIF. The CDR3 DNA follows: TGCGCTCTTGGGGAAGGGGTGGGATACACCGATAAACTCATCTTT.

By sample share, this clone is medium-sized. The gene calls are TRDV2 and TRDJ3; TRDD3 aligns across 12 bases. The V gene's germline CDR1 is GEAIGNYY and CDR2 EKD. The CDR3 has 21 residues. The J segment lost 0 bases and the V segment lost 3 bases, leaving 11 bases of the junction unmatched. In nucleotides, the CDR3 is TGTGCCTGTGACGCAGTACTGGGGGATACCGGCAGCTCCTGGGACACCCGACAGATGTTTTTC. Its translation: CACDAVLGDTGSSWDTRQMFF.

This clone was found a few times. A much larger clonotype is one base distant, so this may be a read error. Other DNA sequences from this sample encode an identical CDR3 as well. The CDR3 here is CACDILGDKGSWDTRQMFF. The CDR3 region has the DNA TGTGCCTGTGACATACTGGGGGATAAGGGCTCCTGGGACACCCGACAGATGTTTTTC. The J gene is TRDJ3, the V gene TRDV2; 11 nucleotides agree with TRDD3. J was trimmed by 0 bases and V by 2 bases; bases with no gene match: 5. This CDR3 spans 19 amino acids. CDR1 and CDR2 from the germline V gene are GEAIGNYY and EKD.

This clone appeared a few times. A far larger clone is a single base away, which makes a read error likely. This sample includes further DNA sequences coding for the same CDR3. The genes are TRDV2 and TRDJ3, with D possibly TRDD3 on 6 matching bases. The CDR3 is made up of 17 amino acids. The germline CDR1 and CDR2 sequences are GEAIGNYY and EKD. The CDR3, as DNA: TGTGCCTGTGACACTGTACCGAGCTCCTGGGGCACCCGACAGATGTTTTTC. It encodes CACDTVPSSWGTRQMFF.

This clone ranks as medium-sized. The identical CDR3 is also encoded by other nucleotide sequences in the sample. The gene calls are TRDV2 and TRDJ3, with 8 bases matching TRDD3. This CDR3 has 17 residues. Germline V gives CDR1 GEAIGNYY, CDR2 EKD. V trimming: 5 bases; J trimming: 2 bases; junction bases outside the gene matches: 7. CDR3 coding DNA: TGTGCCTGTGTCTTACTGGGGGCCGCCTGGGACACCCGACAGATGTTTTTC. The encoded protein is CACVLLGAAWDTRQMFF.